Listed here are 6 T cell receptor beta chains from one sample, sequenced in a study of OX40 agonist ivuxolimab in advanced cancers. Libraries were constructed by the immunoSEQ multiplex PCR assay. TCRdb obtained this table from immuneACCESS and retained in-frame rearrangements with V and J assigned. These tables miss some clones; where compared with another copy, unresolved V genes account for less than half of the shortfall, and the remainder is unexplained. In this sample the table shows around 83,000 clones, more than 85% of which occur a single time. The top ten clones comprise approximately 2.5% of the sample. The sequencing used CD4+ or CD8+ T cells sorted from blood, collected in a trial of the OX40 agonist ivuxolimab. These TCRs come from an adult with an advanced solid tumor such as melanoma, head and neck, liver or kidney cancer.

For the CDR3, the DNA is TGCGCCAGCAGTCGCGACTGGACTAGCGGGAGAAAAGAGACCCAGTACTTC. Its protein is CASSRDWTSGRKETQYF. The gene calls are TRBV23-1 and TRBJ2-5; 13 bases fit TRBD2. TRBV23-1 is known as an ORF, though its function is uncertain. This CDR3 comprises 17 residues. J gave up 3 bases and V 4 bases, and 8 bases lay outside the gene matches.

This clone was seen once. The J gene is TRBJ2-5, the V gene TRBV5-1; D possibly matches TRBD1 or TRBD2 (7 bases each). Germline assignment: CDR1 SGHRS and CDR2 YFSETQ. The CDR3 loop spans 18 amino acids. V lost 4 bases and J lost 5, with 27 bases in between. The CDR3 region has the DNA TGCGCCAGCAGCCTGGGGGGGACAGTAAGAAGGTCCGAGGAGACCCAGTACTTC. This translates into CASSLGGTVRRSEETQYF.

The gene calls are TRBV2 and TRBJ2-7; D is unresolved. CDR3 length: 12 residues. The ends were cut back, 1 base at V and 7 bases at J, with 8 bases in the middle. The germline CDR1 and CDR2 sequences are SNHLY and FYNNEI. CDR3 region: CASSEVFGEQYF. CDR3 sequence (DNA): TGTGCCAGCAGTGAAGTTTTCGGAGAGCAGTACTTC.

Note on this clone: The junction departs from the called germline gene at one end, perhaps through a read error. The chain is built from TRBV7-9 and TRBJ2-1; 11 nucleotides agree with TRBD2. The CDR3 is made up of 15 amino acids. Germline V CDR1 and CDR2: SEHNR, FQNEAQ (reference sequence). The CDR3 region is CASRLAGGSYNEQFF. The CDR3 DNA reads as TGTGCCAGCAGGTTAGCGGGAGGGTCCTACAATGAGCAGTTCTTC.

CDR3 DNA sequence: TGTGCCAGCAGCCTTGCCCCGACACCATTCTATGGCTACACCTTC. Its translation: CASSLAPTPFYGYTF. The V and J genes are TRBV28 and TRBJ1-2; D gene unclear. This CDR3 contains 15 residues. Trimming took 6 bases from V and 4 from J, leaving 18 bases between them. The germline V gene encodes CDR1 MDHEN and CDR2 SYDVKM.

This rearrangement joins TRBV6-1 to TRBJ1-2; 7 nucleotides line up with TRBD1. Germline V gene data show CDR1 as MNHNS and CDR2 as SASEGT. This CDR3 region has 12 residues. V shed 11 bases and J 5 bases; nucleotides not matched to a gene: 8. The CDR3 DNA sequence: TGTGCCTGCCGGGACAGCGTTTATGGCTACACCTTC. Protein product: CACRDSVYGYTF.